This entry lists 8 T cell receptor beta chains sequenced from one sample in a study of T cell changes during pregnancy in multiple sclerosis. Clones were read by immunoSEQ multiplex PCR, and TCRdb kept only the in-frame ones, dropping some. The sample has about 83,000 clones; approximately 90% are singletons. Sample: PBMCs, taken in the first trimester of pregnancy. The receptors were gathered from a female donor in good health, serving as a control in a pregnancy study. Some clones in this sample may be carry-over from other donors' samples.

The rearrangement links TRBV5-6 to TRBJ1-2, with 7 bases aligning to TRBD1. Trimming took 4 bases from V and 5 from J; bases not matched to a gene: 8. Per the germline V gene, CDR1 is SGHDT and CDR2 is YYEEEE. This CDR3 is built from 14 residues. The CDR3 region has the DNA TGTGCCAGCAGCCGGGACAGCTTGGGGTATGGCTACACCTTC. This gives the protein CASSRDSLGYGYTF.

This clone occurred once. The V call is TRBV7-9, the J call TRBJ1-1; 7 bases align to TRBD1. Germline V gene data show CDR1 as SEHNR and CDR2 as FQNEAQ (reference sequence). Trimming took 5 bases from V and 6 from J; bases not matched to a gene: 15. CDR3 length: 16 amino acids. As DNA, the CDR3 is TGTGCCAGCAGCCTCCACCTGACAGGGCCCGGCGCTGAAGCTTTCTTT. The encoded protein is CASSLHLTGPGAEAFF.

This rearrangement joins TRBV29-1 to TRBJ2-5; the match to TRBD2 covers 11 bases. The CDR3 extends over 14 amino acids. The J segment lost 1 base and the V segment lost 5 bases, leaving 3 bases of the junction unmatched. The germline V gene encodes CDR1 SQVTM and CDR2 ANQGSEA. The DNA of the CDR3 is TGCAGCGTTCTCGGACTAGCGGGCCAAGAGACCCAGTACTTC. This codes for CSVLGLAGQETQYF.

The V call is TRBV18, the J call TRBJ2-5; 7 positions match TRBD1. The junction had 4 bases not matched to a gene; V was cut back by 2 bases and J by 1 base. From germline, CDR1 is KGHSH and CDR2 LQKENI. The CDR3 runs to 15 residues. This chain's CDR3 is CASSPGTDAQETQYF. CDR3 sequence (DNA): TGTGCCAGCTCACCAGGGACAGATGCCCAAGAGACCCAGTACTTC. Using reference TRBV18 and TRBJ2-5 for the parts outside the CDR3, the full variable domain is NAGVMQNPRHLVRRRGQEARLRCSPMKGHSHVYWYRQLPEEGLKFMVYLQKENIIDESGMPKERFSAEFPKEGPSILRIQQVVRGDSAAYFCASSPGTDAQETQYFGPGTRLLVL.

The chain uses TRBV5-4 and TRBJ2-3; 10 nucleotides align to TRBD2. V shed 5 bases, J shed 1 base, and the junction held 7 bases outside the gene matches. CDR1 and CDR2 (germline): SGHNT, YYREEE (reference sequence). There are 16 residues in the CDR3. The chain's CDR3 is CASSRVAGGRTDTQYF. Here the CDR3 DNA reads TGTGCCAGCAGTCGAGTAGCGGGAGGTCGCACAGATACGCAGTATTTT.

As to this clone: The junction shows a germline mismatch at one end, possibly a read error. V and J are TRBV7-7 and TRBJ2-5; the match to TRBD1 covers 10 bases. The CDR3 contains 15 residues. CDR1 and CDR2 from the germline V gene are SSHAT and FNYEAQ (reference sequence). The CDR3 DNA reads TGTGCTAGCAGCTCACGACAGGGGGCACAAGAGACCCAGTACTTC. It translates to CASSSRQGAQETQYF.

The V gene is TRBV19, the J gene TRBJ2-1, with 11 bases that match TRBD2. J lost 7 bases, V lost 0 bases, and 2 bases had no gene match. The CDR3 runs 15 residues. Germline CDR1 and CDR2: LNHDA and SQIVND (reference sequence). The CDR3 DNA is TGTGCCAGTAGTATAGAGCCTAGCGGGAGGAATGAGCAGTTCTTC. Its translation: CASSIEPSGRNEQFF. Full variable domain (outside the CDR3, taken from reference TRBV19 and TRBJ2-1): DGGITQSPKYLFRKEGQNVTLSCEQNLNHDAMYWYRQDPGQGLRLIYYSQIVNDFQKGDIAEGYSVSREKKESFPLTVTSAQKNPTAFYLCASSIEPSGRNEQFFGPGTRLTVL.

This sequence joins TRBV5-1 and TRBJ2-7, with no clear D. Germline CDR1 SGHRS, CDR2 YFSETQ. The V end was cut by 4 bases, the J end by 1 base, with 3 bases between. The CDR3 runs to 11 residues. DNA for the CDR3: TGCGCCAGCAGCGCGTCCTACGAGCAGTACTTC. It translates to CASSASYEQYF.